A few counts support the clone carrying this TCR beta chain. What it binds is unknown. Time point: healthy volunteer bleed at 6 weeks. Before extraction, the whole blood was not fractionated, and total RNA was taken from it. The sample belongs to a study of human T cells and chemical hapten exposure. As for the study in general: It was small differences in pooled library volume that mainly caused per-sample TCR yields to vary.

Library construction involved attaching unique molecular identifiers to individual cDNA molecules, which allowed quantitative, reproducible TCR counting. In the original processing: Sample TCR totals centred on a median of around 93,000, ranging about 20,000 to 750,000. In TCRdb, the RACE reads were re-called with MiXCR into one record per CDR3 protein. The V and J calls and clone size are TCRdb's, not the authors'. The profile shows about 80,000 distinct CDR3 sequences, about 8.6% of them singletons. This CDR3 contains 14 residues. In germline, CDR1 is ENHRY, CDR2 SYGVKD. V was clipped by 5 bases and J by 2 bases; unmatched bases: 4. Findings and caveats of the study: High-frequency TCRs, those above 1 in 1000, stayed the same after DPC sensitization.

This clonotype was sampled from a female donor in good health. Some clones in this sample may be carry-over from other donors' samples. This sequence joins TRBV10-3 and TRBJ2-3; 7 positions agree with TRBD1. Sequencing was performed on whole blood. The CDR3 spells CAISRDSPTDTQYF. The DNA for the CDR3 is TGTGCCATCAGTCGGGACAGCCCCACAGATACGCAGTATTTT.